This T cell receptor (beta chain) came from a study of T cell repertoires in cytomegalovirus infection. On the study more broadly: The authors relied on CMV epitopes, both recently identified HLA-C-restricted and well-studied HLA-B-restricted. Signatures in public TCR beta sequences pointed to both CMV infection and matching HLA type. Findings of the study overall: HLA-C-restricted, CMV-specific TCR beta clonotypes were dominant ex vivo. The cumulative frequency of public TCR beta families identified carriers of CMV plus the relevant HLA.

About this clonotype: Its specificity is not known.

CDR1 is SGDLS and CDR2 is YYNGEE in the germline V gene. V lost 2 bases and J 2 bases, leaving 13 bases between the germline ends. The length of the CDR3 is 15 residues. Via MiXCR, TCRdb re-called the reads, giving one row per CDR3 protein. Of around 540,000 distinct CDR3 sequences detected, 30% to 35% appear once; the ten largest clones hold around a sixth. The receptor comes from a human donor in good health (CMV status not recorded). Some clones in this sample may be carry-over from other donors' samples. The material sequenced was cultured PBMCs, taken from culture after CMV antigen stimulation. The J gene is TRBJ2-5, the V gene TRBV9; no definite D call. The CDR3 nucleotides are TGTGCCAGCAGCGTCACTTTAGCAGAACAAGAGACCCAGTACTTC. Protein product: CASSVTLAEQETQYF.